This T cell receptor beta chain stems from a study of T-cell reconstitution after alpha-beta-depleted transplantation in children. This clonotype has just a few counts. Construction of the TCRbeta library involved unique molecular identifiers. TCRdb re-called the PCR reads with MiXCR, one entry per CDR3 protein. There are about 540,000 distinct CDR3 sequences in the sample; 18% occur only once, and around 3.3% lies in the top ten. The specimen was PBMCs from the stem cell graft donor, collected from the stem cell graft. This clonotype originated in a human donor who donated a stem cell graft to a child with acute lymphoblastic leukemia.

Here the CDR3 reads CASSQVHAGAPYNEQFF. Here the CDR3 DNA reads TGTGCCAGCAGCCAAGTCCACGCGGGAGCCCCCTACAATGAGCAGTTCTTC. The V and J genes are TRBV4-2 and TRBJ2-1, with 7 bases that match TRBD2. The V segment lost 1 base and the J segment 2 bases; nucleotides outside the gene matches: 8. Germline CDR1 and CDR2: LGHNA and YNFKEQ. The length of the CDR3 is 17 residues.